This T cell receptor beta chain was found in a study of CD8+CD57+ T cells in acquired aplastic anemia (dated by TCRdb to 2016 to 2019). Background on the whole study: On average, sorted CD4+ and CD8+ cells yielded 3.2 ug of extracted DNA, with a range of about 0.19 to 30 ug. A CD8+CD57+ expansion meant a frequency higher than the mean frequency seen in healthy subjects.

CDR1 LGHNA and CDR2 YSLEER are derived from the germline V gene. V was cut back by 2 bases and J by 3 bases, leaving a gap of 16 bases between them. Spanning cysteine to phenylalanine, the CDR3 consists of 16 amino acids. The CDR3 DNA has 48 bases and is translated from base 1. Overall results and qualifications from the work: CD8+ Simpson's diversity did not differ significantly between patients and healthy controls (P=0.060). Around 27 CD8+ CDR3 sequences were found in both patients and controls but appeared to be highly expressed in patients and within the immunodominant clones of the patients.

A word on this clonotype: It lacks a known antigen. Base qualities were left out, and no much larger clone turns up one base away.

Patients chosen for sequencing had shown expansion of CD8+CD57+ cells by flow cytometry. Every patient had severe acquired aplastic anemia, diagnosed using the International Study of Aplastic Anemia and Agranulocytosis and Camitta criteria. Patients had received no therapy at the time of blood sampling. In this study, sorted CD4+ and CD8+ T cells from the blood of healthy subjects and of severe aplastic anemia patients had their TCR repertoires deep-sequenced. In the USA, patient enrollment took place under clinicaltrials.gov protocols 00001620, 01623167, 00001397, 00071045, 00081523 and 00961064. Ficoll-Paque density gradient centrifugation was used to isolate peripheral blood mononuclear cells. Before DNA extraction, CD4+ and CD8+ T cells were sorted with FACS or magnetic beads. Genomic DNA served as template for TCR beta VDJ combination and CDR3 sequence profiling. An Illumina HiSeq 2000 was the platform used for TCR repertoire sequencing. The authors' analysis ran thus. Repertoire assessment relied on Simpson's diversity index, CDR3 size and DJ length profiles, and TRBV/TRBJ rearrangement plots. The most abundant DNA sequence in the deep sequencing data was defined as the immunodominant clone. CDR3 amino acid sequences were checked for sharing between subjects and were compared against published repertoires and the VDJdb database. TCRdb trimmed public reads at Q25 via fastp, called clones via MiXCR and kept in-frame beta chains. Each CDR3 protein appears once, grouped with its most common genes and DNA. The V and J calls and clone size come from TCRdb's table, not from the authors' own analysis. The sample contains a few hundred thousand distinct CDR3 sequences, more than 25% of them found a single time. Jointly, the top ten make up roughly 0.8% of the sample.

This sequence originates from a human donor with aplastic anemia. Input material: sorted CD4+, CD8+, or CD8+CD57+ T cells (not recorded which) from PBMCs. The V and J segments used are TRBV4-3 and TRBJ1-1, with a weak D call of TRBD1 (5 bases match). DNA sequence: TGCGCCAGCAGCCAACCACCGAGACAGCGACACACTGAAGCTTTCTTT. Its coded protein is CASSQPPRQRHTEAFF.